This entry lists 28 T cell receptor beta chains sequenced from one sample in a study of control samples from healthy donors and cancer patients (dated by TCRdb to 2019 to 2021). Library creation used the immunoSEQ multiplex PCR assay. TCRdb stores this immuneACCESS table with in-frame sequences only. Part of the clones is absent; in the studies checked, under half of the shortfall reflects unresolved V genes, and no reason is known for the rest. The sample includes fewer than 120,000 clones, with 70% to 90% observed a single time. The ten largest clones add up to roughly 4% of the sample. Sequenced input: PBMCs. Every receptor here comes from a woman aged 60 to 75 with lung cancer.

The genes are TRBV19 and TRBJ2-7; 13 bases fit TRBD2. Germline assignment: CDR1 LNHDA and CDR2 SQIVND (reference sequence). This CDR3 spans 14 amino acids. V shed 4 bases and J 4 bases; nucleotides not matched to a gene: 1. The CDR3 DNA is TGTGCCAGTAGTACGGGACTAGCGGGGTACGAGCAGTACTTC. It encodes CASSTGLAGYEQYF.

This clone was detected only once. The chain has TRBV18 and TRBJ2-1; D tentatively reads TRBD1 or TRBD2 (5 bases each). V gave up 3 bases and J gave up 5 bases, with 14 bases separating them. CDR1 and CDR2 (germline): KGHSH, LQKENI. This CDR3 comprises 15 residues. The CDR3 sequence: CASSPGAPKHNEQFF. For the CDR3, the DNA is TGTGCCAGCTCACCCGGGGCTCCAAAGCACAATGAGCAGTTCTTC.

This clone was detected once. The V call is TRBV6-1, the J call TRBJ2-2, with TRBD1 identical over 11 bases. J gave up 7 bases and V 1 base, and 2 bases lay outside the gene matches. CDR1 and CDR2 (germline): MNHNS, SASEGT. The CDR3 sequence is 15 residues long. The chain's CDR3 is CASSEVDRGRGELFF. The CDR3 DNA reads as TGTGCCAGCAGTGAAGTGGACAGGGGGCGCGGGGAGCTGTTTTTT.

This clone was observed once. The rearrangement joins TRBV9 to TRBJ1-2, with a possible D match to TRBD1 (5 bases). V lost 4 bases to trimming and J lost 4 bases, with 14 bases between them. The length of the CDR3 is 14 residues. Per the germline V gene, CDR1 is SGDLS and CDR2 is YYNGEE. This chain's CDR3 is CASSPQDIFYGYTF. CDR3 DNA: TGTGCCAGCAGCCCCCAGGACATCTTCTATGGCTACACCTTC.

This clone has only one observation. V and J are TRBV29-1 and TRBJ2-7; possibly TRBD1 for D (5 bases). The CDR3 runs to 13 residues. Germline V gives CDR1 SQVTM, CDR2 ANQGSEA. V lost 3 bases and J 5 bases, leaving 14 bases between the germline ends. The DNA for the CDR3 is TGCAGCGTTGAGTTAAGGGGCGATAACGAGCAGTACTTC. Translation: CSVELRGDNEQYF.

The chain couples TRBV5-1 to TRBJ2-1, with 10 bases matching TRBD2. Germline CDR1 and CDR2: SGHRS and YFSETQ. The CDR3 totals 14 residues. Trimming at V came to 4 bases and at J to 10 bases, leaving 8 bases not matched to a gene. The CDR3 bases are TGCGCCAGCAGCCACTCTAGCGGGGGCCGCGAGCAGTTCTTC. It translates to CASSHSSGGREQFF.

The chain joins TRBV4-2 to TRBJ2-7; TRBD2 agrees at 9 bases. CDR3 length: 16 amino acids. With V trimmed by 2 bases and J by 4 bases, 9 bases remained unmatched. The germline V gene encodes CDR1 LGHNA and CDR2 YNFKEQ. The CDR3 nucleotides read TGTGCCAGCAGCCAACAGCTAGCGGGACTCGGATACGAGCAGTACTTC. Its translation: CASSQQLAGLGYEQYF.

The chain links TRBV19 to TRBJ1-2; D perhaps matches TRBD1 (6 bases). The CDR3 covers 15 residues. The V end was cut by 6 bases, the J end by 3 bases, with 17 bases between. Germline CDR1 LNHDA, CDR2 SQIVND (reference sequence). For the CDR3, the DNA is TGTGCCAGTAGGGGGGATCCAGGGGTGGACTATGGCTACACCTTC. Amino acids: CASRGDPGVDYGYTF.

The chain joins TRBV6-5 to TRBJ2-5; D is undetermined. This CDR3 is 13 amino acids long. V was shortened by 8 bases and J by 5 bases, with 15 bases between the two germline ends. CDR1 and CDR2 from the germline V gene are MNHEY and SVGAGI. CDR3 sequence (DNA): TGTGCCAGCGCTCGGGTAGCACCGGAGACCCAGTACTTC. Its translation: CASARVAPETQYF.

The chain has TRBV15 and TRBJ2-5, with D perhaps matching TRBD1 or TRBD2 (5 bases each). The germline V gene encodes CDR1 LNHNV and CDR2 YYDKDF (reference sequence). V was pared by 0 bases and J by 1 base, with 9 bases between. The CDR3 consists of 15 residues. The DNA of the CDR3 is TGTGCCACCAGCAGAGATCCGGGACCCCAAGAGACCCAGTACTTC. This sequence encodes CATSRDPGPQETQYF.

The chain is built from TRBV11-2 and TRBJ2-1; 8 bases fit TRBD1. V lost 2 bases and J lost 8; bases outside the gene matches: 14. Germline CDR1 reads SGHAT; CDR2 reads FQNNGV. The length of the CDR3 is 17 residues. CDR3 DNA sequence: TGTGCCAGCAGCTTAAGTAACCTAAGGGGGACAGGAGATGAGCAGTTCTTC. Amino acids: CASSLSNLRGTGDEQFF.

In nucleotides, the CDR3 is TGTGCCAGCAGCCCCTGGACAGGGGGCTATGGCTACACCTTC. It codes for CASSPWTGGYGYTF. The chain carries TRBV9 and TRBJ1-2; the match to TRBD1 covers 10 bases. The CDR3 spans 14 residues. In germline, CDR1 is SGDLS, CDR2 YYNGEE. V lost 4 bases, J lost 4 bases, and 4 bases stayed unmatched.

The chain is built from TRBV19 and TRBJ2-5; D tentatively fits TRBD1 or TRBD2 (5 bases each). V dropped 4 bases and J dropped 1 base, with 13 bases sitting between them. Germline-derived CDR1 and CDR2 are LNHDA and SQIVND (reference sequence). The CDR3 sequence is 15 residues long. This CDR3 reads CASSTPSGPQETQYF. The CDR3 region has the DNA TGTGCCAGTAGTACGCCCTCGGGACCCCAAGAGACCCAGTACTTC.

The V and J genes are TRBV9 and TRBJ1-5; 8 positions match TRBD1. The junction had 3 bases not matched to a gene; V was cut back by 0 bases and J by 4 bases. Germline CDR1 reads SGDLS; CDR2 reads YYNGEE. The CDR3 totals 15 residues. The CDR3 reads CASSVGTGMNQPQHF. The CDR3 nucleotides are TGTGCCAGCAGCGTAGGGACAGGGATGAATCAGCCCCAGCATTTT.

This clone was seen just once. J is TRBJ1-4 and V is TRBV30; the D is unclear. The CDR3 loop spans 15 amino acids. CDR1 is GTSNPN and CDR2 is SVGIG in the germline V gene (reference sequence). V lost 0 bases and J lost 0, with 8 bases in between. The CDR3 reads CAWSVAGSTNEKLFF. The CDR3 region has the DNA TGTGCCTGGAGTGTAGCGGGATCAACTAATGAAAAACTGTTTTTT.

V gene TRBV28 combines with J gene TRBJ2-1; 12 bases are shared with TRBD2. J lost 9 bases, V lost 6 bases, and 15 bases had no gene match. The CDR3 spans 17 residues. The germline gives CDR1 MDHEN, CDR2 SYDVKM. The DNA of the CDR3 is TGTGCCAGCAGCTCTCTTCGACTAGCGGGAGAGGCGACTGAGCAGTTCTTC. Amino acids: CASSSLRLAGEATEQFF.

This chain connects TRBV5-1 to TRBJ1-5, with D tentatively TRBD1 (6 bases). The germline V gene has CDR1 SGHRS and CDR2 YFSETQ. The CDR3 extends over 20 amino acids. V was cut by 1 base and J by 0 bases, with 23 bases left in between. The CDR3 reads CASSLREGGRSSTSNQPQHF. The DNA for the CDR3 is TGCGCCAGCAGCTTGAGGGAGGGGGGAAGGAGTTCGACTAGCAATCAGCCCCAGCATTTT.

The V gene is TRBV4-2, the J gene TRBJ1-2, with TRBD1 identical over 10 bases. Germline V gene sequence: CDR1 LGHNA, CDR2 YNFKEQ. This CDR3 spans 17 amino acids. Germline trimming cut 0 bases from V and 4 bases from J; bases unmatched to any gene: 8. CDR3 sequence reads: CASSQEWGQGPSYGYTF. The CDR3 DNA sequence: TGTGCCAGCAGCCAAGAATGGGGACAGGGGCCTTCCTATGGCTACACCTTC.

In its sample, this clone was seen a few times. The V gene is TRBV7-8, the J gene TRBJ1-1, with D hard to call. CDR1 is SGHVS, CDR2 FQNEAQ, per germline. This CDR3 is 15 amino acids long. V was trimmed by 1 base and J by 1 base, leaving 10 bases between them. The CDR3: CASSLGYTENTEAFF. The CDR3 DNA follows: TGTGCCAGCAGCTTAGGGTACACAGAGAACACTGAAGCTTTCTTT.

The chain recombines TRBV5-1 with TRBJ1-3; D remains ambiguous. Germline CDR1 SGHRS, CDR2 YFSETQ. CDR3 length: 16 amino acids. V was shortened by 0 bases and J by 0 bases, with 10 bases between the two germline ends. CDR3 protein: CASSLGGSGSGNTIYF. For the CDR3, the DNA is TGCGCCAGCAGCTTGGGTGGCAGCGGCTCTGGAAACACCATATATTTT.

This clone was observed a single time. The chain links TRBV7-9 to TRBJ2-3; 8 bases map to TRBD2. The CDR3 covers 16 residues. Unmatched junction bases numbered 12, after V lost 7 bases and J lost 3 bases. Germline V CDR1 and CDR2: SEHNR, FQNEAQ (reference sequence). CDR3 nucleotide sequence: TGTGCCAGCACCCTCAGGAGCGGGAGCGAGACAGATACGCAGTATTTT. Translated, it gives CASTLRSGSETDTQYF. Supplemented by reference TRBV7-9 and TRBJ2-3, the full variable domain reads DTGVSQNPRHKITKRGQNVTFRCDPISEHNRLYWYRQTLGQGPEFLTYFQNEAQLEKSRLLSDRFSAERPKGSFSTLEIQRTEQGDSAMYLCASTLRSGSETDTQYFGPGTRLTVL.

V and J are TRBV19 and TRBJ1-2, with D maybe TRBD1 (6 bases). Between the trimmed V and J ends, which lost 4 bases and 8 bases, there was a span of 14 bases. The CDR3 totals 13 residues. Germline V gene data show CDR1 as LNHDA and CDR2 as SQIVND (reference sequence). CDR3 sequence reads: CASSSRTEGGYTF. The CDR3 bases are TGTGCCAGTAGTAGTCGGACAGAAGGCGGCTACACCTTC.

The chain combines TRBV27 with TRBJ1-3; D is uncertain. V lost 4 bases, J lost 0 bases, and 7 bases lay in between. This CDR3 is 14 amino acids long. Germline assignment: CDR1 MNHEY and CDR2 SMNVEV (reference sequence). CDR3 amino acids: CASSSINSGNTIYF. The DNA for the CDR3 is TGTGCCAGCAGTTCGATAAACTCTGGAAACACCATATATTTT.

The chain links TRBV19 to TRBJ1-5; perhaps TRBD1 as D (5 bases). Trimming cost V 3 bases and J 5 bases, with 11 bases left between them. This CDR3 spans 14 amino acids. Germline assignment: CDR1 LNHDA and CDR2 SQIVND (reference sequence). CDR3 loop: CASSMGGGDQPQHF. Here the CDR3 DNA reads TGTGCCAGTAGTATGGGGGGGGGAGATCAGCCCCAGCATTTT. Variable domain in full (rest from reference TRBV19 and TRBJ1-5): DGGITQSPKYLFRKEGQNVTLSCEQNLNHDAMYWYRQDPGQGLRLIYYSQIVNDFQKGDIAEGYSVSREKKESFPLTVTSAQKNPTAFYLCASSMGGGDQPQHFGDGTRLSIL.

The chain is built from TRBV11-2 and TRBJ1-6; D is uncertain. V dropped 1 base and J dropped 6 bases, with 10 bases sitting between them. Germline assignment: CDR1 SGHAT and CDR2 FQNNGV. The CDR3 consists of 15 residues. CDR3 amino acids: CASSLVGSPNSPLHF. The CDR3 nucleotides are TGTGCCAGCAGCTTAGTTGGCAGCCCTAATTCACCCCTCCACTTT. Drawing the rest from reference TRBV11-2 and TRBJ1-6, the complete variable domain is EAGVAQSPRYKIIEKRQSVAFWCNPISGHATLYWYQQILGQGPKLLIQFQNNGVVDDSQLPKDRFSAERLKGVDSTLKIQPAKLEDSAVYLCASSLVGSPNSPLHFGNGTRLTVT.

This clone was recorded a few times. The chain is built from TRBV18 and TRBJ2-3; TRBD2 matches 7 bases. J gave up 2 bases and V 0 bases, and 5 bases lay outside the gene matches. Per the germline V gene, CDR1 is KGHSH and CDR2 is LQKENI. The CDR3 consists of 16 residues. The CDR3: CASSPPASGNTDTQYF. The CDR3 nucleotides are TGTGCCAGCTCACCACCGGCTAGCGGCAACACAGATACGCAGTATTTT.

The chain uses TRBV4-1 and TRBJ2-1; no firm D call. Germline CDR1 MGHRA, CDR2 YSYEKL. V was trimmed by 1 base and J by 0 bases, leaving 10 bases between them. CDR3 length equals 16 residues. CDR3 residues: CASSQGADRSYNEQFF. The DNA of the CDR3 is TGCGCCAGCAGCCAAGGGGCGGACCGCTCCTACAATGAGCAGTTCTTC.

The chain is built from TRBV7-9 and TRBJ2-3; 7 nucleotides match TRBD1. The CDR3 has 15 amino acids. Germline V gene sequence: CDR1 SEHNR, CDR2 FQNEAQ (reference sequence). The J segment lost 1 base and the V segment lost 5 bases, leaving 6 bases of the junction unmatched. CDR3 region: CASSPNRGGTDTQYF. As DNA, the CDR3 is TGTGCCAGCAGCCCGAACAGGGGAGGCACAGATACGCAGTATTTT.